This TCR beta chain was captured by sequencing in a study of T cells in Graves' hyperthyroidism and ophthalmopathy. This CDR3 has 15 residues. Trimming left V 6 bases short and J 3 bases short, with 15 bases between. Per germline, CDR1 SNHLY and CDR2 FYNNEI. Researchers amplified the TCR beta CDR3 regions from RNA transcripts. HTBI primers were the set used in a first-round RT-PCR of the TCR CDR3. TCRdb re-analysed the multiplex PCR reads in MiXCR, keeping a single row per CDR3 protein. The repertoire consists of 490,000 or so distinct CDR3 sequences, with about 46% occurring once and the leading ten covering around 44%.

The sample was peripheral blood or thyroid tissue (not recorded which). This clonotype originated in an adult woman with Graves' disease, either hyperthyroidism or ophthalmopathy (not recorded which). V and J are TRBV2 and TRBJ1-5, with D perhaps matching TRBD1 (6 bases). CDR3 residues: CASREGNRDNQPQHF. Here the CDR3 DNA reads TGTGCCAGCAGAGAGGGGAACAGGGACAATCAGCCCCAGCATTTT.